This T cell receptor (beta chain) was retrieved from a study of blood T cell repertoires in COVID-19. At the level of the study: The United States, Italy and Spain were the sources of the acute and convalescent COVID-19 samples.

Deletions cut 1 base from V and 0 bases from J, with 14 bases between. There are 17 residues in the CDR3. Germline V gives CDR1 SGDLS, CDR2 YYNGEE. This clone was observed once. In the source study's methods: Estimated nucleated cell counts came from reference gene primer amplification. TCRdb's table, derived via immunoSEQ multiplex PCR, lists solely in-frame clones and lacks some. The V and J calls and the clone size are those of that table, but D and trimming were determined from the DNA. The sample has 390,000 or so clones; around 87% are singletons. The receptor was isolated from a woman aged 30 to 39 with COVID-19, enrolled during active disease. Sequencing used peripheral blood. This chain joins TRBV9 and TRBJ1-3; no definite D call. The CDR3 protein is CASSVYGGRDSGNTIYF. The CDR3 nucleotides are TGTGCCAGCAGCGTATATGGAGGGAGGGACTCTGGAAACACCATATATTTT.